These 17 T cell receptor beta chains came from one sample sequenced in a study of cytomegalovirus exposure and HLA in healthy donors. Primers: 60 Vbeta forward and 13 Jbeta reverse. The method was immunoSEQ multiplex PCR; TCRdb's version includes in-frame clones alone and lacks a portion of them. The sample lists 100,000 to 150,000 clones, under 20% occurring once. The sequenced sample consisted of PBMCs. These receptors originate from a female donor in good health and CMV-seropositive.

This clone was found a few times. The rearrangement links TRBV9 to TRBJ2-2, with D possibly TRBD2 on 6 matching bases. V dropped 4 bases and J dropped 3 bases, with 10 bases sitting between them. The CDR3 covers 14 residues. Germline V CDR1 and CDR2: SGDLS, YYNGEE. CDR3 DNA sequence: TGTGCCAGCAGCCAGGGCGGGGACACCGGGGAGCTGTTTTTT. Its translation: CASSQGGDTGELFF.

The V call is TRBV30, the J call TRBJ2-4; 9 bases line up with TRBD2. The CDR3 is made up of 14 amino acids. In germline, CDR1 is GTSNPN, CDR2 SVGIG (reference sequence). J lost 4 bases, V lost 5 bases, and 6 bases had no gene match. CDR3 residues: CAWERGAQKNIQYF. The CDR3 DNA reads as TGTGCCTGGGAGCGGGGGGCTCAGAAAAACATTCAGTACTTC.

This rearrangement joins TRBV28 to TRBJ2-1, with TRBD2 matching over 9 bases. Unmatched junction bases numbered 19, after V lost 4 bases and J lost 9 bases. The germline V gene has CDR1 MDHEN and CDR2 SYDVKM. CDR3 size: 18 residues. The CDR3 sequence: CASSSPFSGRASSGEQFF. DNA for the CDR3: TGTGCCAGCAGTTCCCCATTTAGCGGGAGAGCCAGCAGCGGTGAGCAGTTCTTC.

The V and J genes are TRBV27 and TRBJ2-7; 7 nucleotides match TRBD1. V lost 5 bases to trimming and J lost 0 bases; unmatched junction nucleotides: 7. The germline V gene has CDR1 MNHEY and CDR2 SMNVEV (reference sequence). The CDR3 sequence is 15 residues long. The CDR3 DNA reads TGTGCCAGCAGTGGCACAGGGGCGAGCTCCTACGAGCAGTACTTC. Translation: CASSGTGASSYEQYF.

This clone has a handful of counts. The genes are TRBV5-4 and TRBJ1-2; 11 positions agree with TRBD1. The CDR3 has 17 amino acids. Looked up from germline, CDR1 is SGHNT and CDR2 is YYREEE (reference sequence). Losses at the gene ends were 0 bases for V and 5 bases for J; bases not matched to a gene: 9. The DNA for the CDR3 is TGTGCCAGCAGCTTGGCCCCGGGACAGGGGGTGGTGTATGGCTACACCTTC. This encodes CASSLAPGQGVVYGYTF.

This clone showed up just a few times. The V gene is TRBV5-1, the J gene TRBJ2-5, with 12 bases lining up with TRBD1. This CDR3 is 15 amino acids long. Germline values: CDR1 SGHRS, CDR2 YFSETQ. The V and J ends lost 4 bases and 10 bases, in that order; junction bases with no gene match: 11. CDR3 coding DNA: TGCGCCAGCAGCAAGGGACAGGGGGCCGTTTGGGTCCAGTACTTC. Its protein is CASSKGQGAVWVQYF.

A few counts support this clone. This chain uses TRBV5-6 with TRBJ2-2; 12 bases fit TRBD2. Unmatched junction bases numbered 6, after V lost 0 bases and J lost 6 bases. This CDR3 is 17 amino acids long. Germline lookup yields CDR1 SGHDT and CDR2 YYEEEE. In DNA form, the CDR3 reads TGTGCCAGCAGCTTGGGCCTAGCGGGGGGGCCGGCCGGGGAGCTGTTTTTT. Its protein is CASSLGLAGGPAGELFF. The full variable domain, in which reference TRBV5-6 and TRBJ2-2 provide the parts outside the CDR3, is DAGVTQSPTHLIKTRGQQVTLRCSPKSGHDTVSWYQQALGQGPQFIFQYYEEEERQRGNFPDRFSGHQFPNYSSELNVNALLLGDSALYLCASSLGLAGGPAGELFFGEGSRLTVL.

The J gene is TRBJ1-6, the V gene TRBV5-1, with 8 bases lining up with TRBD1. Looked up from germline, CDR1 is SGHRS and CDR2 is YFSETQ. This CDR3 spans 17 amino acids. The junction had 2 bases not matched to a gene; V was cut back by 0 bases and J by 0 bases. CDR3: CASSLVGQGSYNSPLHF. CDR3 DNA sequence: TGCGCCAGCAGCTTGGTCGGACAGGGCTCCTATAATTCACCCCTCCACTTT.

A few counts support this clone. The rearrangement joins TRBV5-1 to TRBJ1-2; 7 bases agree with TRBD1. The CDR3 totals 14 residues. With V trimmed by 4 bases and J by 4 bases, 7 bases remained unmatched. Germline CDR1 is SGHRS and CDR2 is YFSETQ. The CDR3 sequence: CASSVGTATYGYTF. The CDR3 DNA sequence: TGCGCCAGCAGCGTCGGGACAGCTACCTATGGCTACACCTTC.

The sample holds a few counts of this clone. The rearrangement uses TRBV28 and TRBJ1-2, with TRBD1 identical over 8 bases. CDR3 length: 17 residues. V lost 6 bases, J lost 8 bases, and 20 bases stayed unmatched. The V gene's germline CDR1 is MDHEN and CDR2 SYDVKM. The CDR3 here is CASSRYRGDLQPKGYTF. CDR3 coding DNA: TGTGCCAGCAGCCGCTACAGGGGGGACCTCCAACCCAAGGGCTACACCTTC.

J is TRBJ2-3 and V is TRBV11-2; 9 bases agree with TRBD1. This CDR3 is 15 amino acids long. Trimming removed 3 bases from V and 2 bases from J; junction bases left unmatched: 3. The V gene's germline CDR1 is SGHAT and CDR2 FQNNGV. CDR3 residues: CASSFWDRVTDTQYF. The DNA of the CDR3 is TGTGCCAGCAGCTTTTGGGACAGGGTCACAGATACGCAGTATTTT. Variable domain in full (rest from reference TRBV11-2 and TRBJ2-3): EAGVAQSPRYKIIEKRQSVAFWCNPISGHATLYWYQQILGQGPKLLIQFQNNGVVDDSQLPKDRFSAERLKGVDSTLKIQPAKLEDSAVYLCASSFWDRVTDTQYFGPGTRLTVL.

This clone was detected a few times. The chain uses TRBV5-4 and TRBJ2-4; 7 bases map to TRBD1. This CDR3 has 13 amino acids. The ends lost 7 bases at V and 7 bases at J; junction bases unmatched: 8. Germline lookup yields CDR1 SGHNT and CDR2 YYREEE (reference sequence). In nucleotides, the CDR3 is TGTGCCAGCGGACTCGGACAGGAGAACATTCAGTACTTC. Translation gives CASGLGQENIQYF. Filled out from reference TRBV5-4 and TRBJ2-4, the complete variable domain reads ETGVTQSPTHLIKTRGQQVTLRCSSQSGHNTVSWYQQALGQGPQFIFQYYREEENGRGNFPPRFSGLQFPNYSSELNVNALELDDSALYLCASGLGQENIQYFGAGTRLSVL.

This chain uses TRBV29-1 with TRBJ1-4; maybe TRBD1 (5 bases). The CDR3 runs to 12 residues. V lost 5 bases, J lost 8 bases, and 12 bases lay in between. CDR1 is SQVTM and CDR2 is ANQGSEA in the germline V gene. The CDR3 loop is CSVQRGTEKLFF. The CDR3 DNA sequence: TGCAGCGTTCAGCGGGGGACGGAAAAACTGTTTTTT.

This clone was seen only a few times. The chain joins TRBV14 to TRBJ1-2, with D unresolved. The V end was cut by 1 base, the J end by 4 bases, with 7 bases between. CDR1 SGHDN and CDR2 FVKESK come from the germline V gene. The CDR3 extends over 13 amino acids. The CDR3 loop is CASSQVRFYGYTF. DNA of the CDR3: TGTGCCAGCAGCCAAGTACGGTTCTATGGCTACACCTTC.

This clone has only a few counts. This chain joins TRBV28 and TRBJ2-3; TRBD1 aligns across 9 bases. J gave up 2 bases and V 4 bases, and 4 bases lay outside the gene matches. The CDR3 covers 15 residues. Germline loops: CDR1 MDHEN, CDR2 SYDVKM. The CDR3 nucleotides read TGTGCCAGCAGTTCCGGGACAGGGACCACAGATACGCAGTATTTT. It encodes CASSSGTGTTDTQYF.

This clone turned up a few times. This sequence joins TRBV5-1 and TRBJ1-3, with 8 bases fitting TRBD1. CDR3 length: 16 residues. Germline CDR1 SGHRS, CDR2 YFSETQ. V shed 3 bases and J 0 bases; nucleotides not matched to a gene: 5. CDR3 coding DNA: TGCGCCAGCAGCTGGACAGGGTGGAGCTCTGGAAACACCATATATTTT. The encoded protein is CASSWTGWSSGNTIYF.

The chain recombines TRBV29-1 with TRBJ2-2; maybe TRBD2 (5 bases). Trimming took 5 bases from V and 2 from J, leaving 12 bases between them. Per the germline V gene, CDR1 is SQVTM and CDR2 is ANQGSEA. This CDR3 has 14 amino acids. The CDR3 loop reads CSVYPSGNTGELFF. The CDR3 nucleotides are TGCAGCGTTTACCCCAGCGGAAACACCGGGGAGCTGTTTTTT.